The rows below give T cell receptor beta chains drawn from one sample of a study of regulatory T cells in long-lasting Graves disease. TCRdb passed the multiplex PCR reads through MiXCR, listing each CDR3 protein once. The table shows a few hundred thousand distinct CDR3 sequences, with roughly 25% occurring only once. The sample in question was peripheral blood mononuclear cells (PBMCs), obtained when the disease was refractory, from a patient treated with antithyroid drugs. The receptors derive from a woman aged 40 to 50 with Graves disease. Each CDR3 is given with its conserved first and last residue. Each record gives: V gene, CDR3 length, J gene, clone size, D gene, CDR3 protein, CDR3 DNA. A D gene is named only where the DNA matches it firmly. The size of a clone is reported for some rows only, either as once, few or many, or as a class for expanded clones.

V: TRBV28; length: 18; J: TRBJ2-5; size: many; D: TRBD2; CDR3: CASSLQNYHSGVQETQYF; DNA: TGTGCCAGCAGTCTTCAAAACTACCATAGCGGGGTTCAAGAGACCCAGTACTTC
V: TRBV20-1; length: 12; J: TRBJ1-6; size: few; D: .; CDR3: CSASLTDLVGYF; DNA: TGCAGTGCTAGCCTTACAGATTTAGTAGGGTACTTT
V: TRBV7-2; length: 14; J: TRBJ1-1; size: many; D: TRBD1; CDR3: CASTRDSHDTEAFF; DNA: TGTGCCAGCACCAGGGACAGCCACGACACTGAAGCTTTCTTT
V: TRBV5-1; length: 17; J: TRBJ2-7; size: .; D: TRBD2; CDR3: CASSGPGASGTFYEQYF; DNA: TGCGCCAGCAGCGGCCCGGGGGCTAGCGGGACCTTCTACGAGCAGTACTTC
V: TRBV28; length: 20; J: TRBJ2-5; size: many; D: TRBD2; CDR3: CASSRRGWGRLAGVVETQYF; DNA: TGTGCCAGCAGCCGACGGGGGTGGGGGAGGTTAGCGGGAGTAGTAGAGACCCAGTACTTC
V: TRBV27; length: 15; J: TRBJ2-4; size: few; D: TRBD1; CDR3: CASSSRRDRENIQYF; DNA: TGTGCCAGCAGTTCCCGCCGGGACAGGGAGAACATTCAGTACTTC
V: TRBV18; length: 15; J: TRBJ1-4; size: few; D: .; CDR3: CASSPTPGANEKLFF; DNA: TGTGCCAGCTCACCGACACCCGGGGCGAATGAAAAACTGTTTTTT
V: TRBV28; length: 15; J: TRBJ2-5; size: many; D: .; CDR3: CASSSGRHLQETQYF; DNA: TGTGCCAGCAGTTCCGGGAGACACCTCCAAGAGACCCAGTACTTC
V: TRBV27; length: 16; J: TRBJ2-7; size: many; D: TRBD2; CDR3: CASSPGLAGAPYEQYF; DNA: TGTGCCAGCAGTCCGGGACTAGCGGGAGCCCCCTACGAGCAGTACTTC
V: TRBV19; length: 16; J: TRBJ1-1; size: many; D: .; CDR3: CASSPSGWYMNTEAFF; DNA: TGTGCCAGTAGTCCCTCAGGGTGGTACATGAACACTGAAGCTTTCTTT
V: TRBV18; length: 16; J: TRBJ2-7; size: .; D: TRBD2; CDR3: CASSPTRTSGSVEQYF; DNA: TGTGCCAGCTCACCAACCAGGACTAGCGGGAGTGTAGAGCAGTACTTC
V: TRBV12-3/TRBV12-4; length: 13; J: TRBJ1-2; size: many; D: TRBD1; CDR3: CASSLRQGTGYTF; DNA: TGTGCCAGCAGTCTCCGACAGGGAACTGGCTACACCTTC
V: TRBV27; length: 14; J: TRBJ2-5; size: many; D: .; CDR3: CASSLGPVGETQYF; DNA: TGTGCCAGCAGTTTAGGTCCCGTGGGGGAGACCCAGTACTTC
V: TRBV2; length: 15; J: TRBJ2-1; size: .; D: TRBD1; CDR3: CASSEFRGIGNEQFF; DNA: TGTGCCAGCAGTGAATTCAGGGGGATTGGAAATGAGCAGTTCTTC
V: TRBV7-9; length: 16; J: TRBJ2-7; size: .; D: TRBD2; CDR3: CASSRRASGSLSEQYF; DNA: TGTGCCAGCAGTCGTAGGGCTAGCGGGAGCTTGTCCGAGCAGTACTTC
V: TRBV11-2; length: 17; J: TRBJ2-5; size: many; D: TRBD2; CDR3: CASNLGTSGRVQETQYF; DNA: TGTGCCAGCAACCTGGGGACTAGCGGGAGGGTCCAAGAGACCCAGTACTTC
V: TRBV5-6; length: 14; J: TRBJ1-2; size: .; D: .; CDR3: CASSIGTALHGYTF; DNA: TGTGCCAGCAGCATCGGGACCGCTCTTCATGGCTACACCTTC
V: TRBV28; length: 15; J: TRBJ2-7; size: many; D: .; CDR3: CASSSVSNTALEQYF; DNA: TGTGCCAGCAGTTCCGTCTCAAACACGGCTCTCGAGCAGTACTTC
V: TRBV4-1; length: 18; J: TRBJ2-5; size: few; D: TRBD2; CDR3: CASSQERRGSGSFETQYF; DNA: TGCGCCAGCAGCCAAGAAAGGAGAGGTAGCGGGAGTTTTGAGACCCAGTACTTC
V: TRBV6-2/TRBV6-3; length: 16; J: TRBJ2-4; size: .; D: .; CDR3: CASSYSDTAGQNIQYF; DNA: TGTGCCAGCAGTTACTCGGACACCGCGGGACAAAACATTCAGTACTTC
V: TRBV19; length: 12; J: TRBJ1-4; size: few; D: .; CDR3: CASSNLNRGAVF; DNA: TGTGCCAGTAGTAACCTCAACCGAGGGGCGGTTTTT
V: TRBV6-1; length: 13; J: TRBJ1-1; size: .; D: .; CDR3: CASSEHPNTEAFF; DNA: TGTGCCAGCAGTGAACACCCCAACACTGAAGCTTTCTTT
V: TRBV20-1; length: 14; J: TRBJ2-5; size: few; D: TRBD2; CDR3: CSAGGTGGRETQYF; DNA: TGCAGTGCAGGGGGGACGGGAGGGCGAGAGACCCAGTACTTC
V: TRBV28; length: 16; J: TRBJ2-3; size: .; D: TRBD2; CDR3: CASSLGLAGSQDTQYF; DNA: TGTGCCAGCAGTTTGGGACTAGCGGGATCTCAGGATACGCAGTATTTT
V: TRBV15; length: 18; J: TRBJ2-6; size: few; D: TRBD1; CDR3: CATSTGQILGTGANVLTF; DNA: TGTGCCACCAGCACGGGACAGATTCTCGGTACAGGGGCCAACGTCCTGACTTTC
V: TRBV19; length: 11; J: TRBJ2-5; size: few; D: .; CDR3: CASRSFGTQYF; DNA: TGTGCCAGTAGATCCTTTGGGACCCAGTACTTC
V: TRBV12-3/TRBV12-4; length: 14; J: TRBJ1-1; size: many; D: .; CDR3: CASTNPGVNTEAFF; DNA: TGTGCCAGCACCAACCCCGGAGTGAACACTGAAGCTTTCTTT
V: TRBV28; length: 16; J: TRBJ2-2; size: many; D: .; CDR3: CASSPTGRVATGELFF; DNA: TGTGCCAGCAGTCCTACCGGCAGGGTGGCCACCGGGGAGCTGTTTTTT
V: TRBV2; length: 15; J: TRBJ2-7; size: many; D: .; CDR3: CASSEFRMGPYEQYF; DNA: TGTGCCAGCAGTGAATTCAGGATGGGGCCCTACGAGCAGTACTTC
V: TRBV3-1; length: 12; J: TRBJ2-5; size: .; D: .; CDR3: CASSQTEETQYF; DNA: TGTGCCAGCAGCCAAACGGAGGAGACCCAGTACTTC
V: TRBV6-1; length: 15; J: TRBJ2-7; size: many; D: TRBD2; CDR3: CASSELAGGYHEQYF; DNA: TGTGCCAGCAGCGAGTTAGCGGGAGGCTACCACGAGCAGTACTTC
V: TRBV14; length: 13; J: TRBJ2-7; size: few; D: .; CDR3: CASSQDHSYEQYF; DNA: TGTGCCAGCAGCCAGGACCACTCCTACGAGCAGTACTTC
V: TRBV6-1; length: 16; J: TRBJ1-5; size: many; D: TRBD1; CDR3: CASRAGTGGRDQPQHF; DNA: TGTGCCAGCAGGGCCGGGACAGGGGGTAGAGATCAGCCCCAGCATTTT
V: TRBV7-9; length: 16; J: TRBJ2-2; size: few; D: .; CDR3: CASRPTEQGHTGELFF; DNA: TGTGCCAGCAGACCTACGGAACAGGGACACACCGGGGAGCTGTTTTTT
V: TRBV5-1; length: 16; J: TRBJ2-5; size: .; D: TRBD1; CDR3: CASSRNPGTAQETQYF; DNA: TGCGCCAGCAGCCGCAACCCTGGGACAGCGCAAGAGACCCAGTACTTC
V: TRBV12-3/TRBV12-4; length: 13; J: TRBJ1-1; size: many; D: .; CDR3: CASSRGRYTEAFF; DNA: TGTGCCAGCAGTCGCGGACGATACACTGAAGCTTTCTTT
V: TRBV6-2/TRBV6-3; length: 13; J: TRBJ2-5; size: .; D: TRBD1; CDR3: CASTYDRDEVQYF; DNA: TGTGCCAGTACCTATGACAGGGATGAGGTCCAGTACTTC
V: TRBV11-2; length: 11; J: TRBJ1-1; size: many; D: .; CDR3: CASSPYTEAFF; DNA: TGTGCCAGCAGCCCATACACTGAAGCTTTCTTT
V: TRBV7-3; length: 12; J: TRBJ2-1; size: .; D: .; CDR3: CASSFRNNEQFF; DNA: TGTGCCAGCAGCTTTAGAAACAATGAGCAGTTCTTC
V: TRBV11-2; length: 13; J: TRBJ1-5; size: many; D: .; CDR3: CASSLGSYQPQHF; DNA: TGTGCCAGCAGCTTGGGCAGTTATCAGCCCCAGCATTTT
V: TRBV2; length: 14; J: TRBJ2-3; size: few; D: .; CDR3: CASSFLSGEDTQYF; DNA: TGTGCCAGCAGTTTTCTTTCAGGCGAAGATACGCAGTATTTT
V: TRBV28; length: 13; J: TRBJ1-1; size: many; D: TRBD1; CDR3: CASSWDRGTEAFF; DNA: TGTGCCAGCAGCTGGGACAGGGGGACTGAAGCTTTCTTT
V: TRBV10-1; length: 15; J: TRBJ2-5; size: many; D: .; CDR3: CASSESSDPWGTQYF; DNA: TGCGCCAGCAGTGAGTCCTCGGACCCCTGGGGGACCCAGTACTTC
V: TRBV27; length: 13; J: TRBJ1-4; size: many; D: TRBD1; CDR3: CATKQQGNEKLFF; DNA: TGTGCCACCAAACAACAGGGGAATGAAAAACTGTTTTTT
V: TRBV28; length: 15; J: TRBJ1-1; size: .; D: TRBD1; CDR3: CASSLDRVLNTEAFF; DNA: TGTGCCAGCAGTTTGGACAGGGTTTTGAACACTGAAGCTTTCTTT
V: TRBV5-1; length: 16; J: TRBJ2-1; size: .; D: TRBD2; CDR3: CASSPYGAGGEDEQFF; DNA: TGCGCCAGCAGCCCCTATGGTGCGGGAGGTGAGGATGAGCAGTTCTTC
V: TRBV29-1; length: 11; J: TRBJ1-1; size: .; D: .; CDR3: CSAARNTEAFF; DNA: TGCAGCGCAGCCCGTAACACTGAAGCTTTCTTT
V: TRBV27; length: 16; J: TRBJ2-2; size: few; D: .; CDR3: CASSNTGEWGTGELFF; DNA: TGTGCCAGCAGTAATACCGGGGAATGGGGCACCGGGGAGCTGTTTTTT
V: TRBV6-2/TRBV6-3; length: 16; J: TRBJ2-5; size: many; D: TRBD2; CDR3: CASSPRTSGRWETQYF; DNA: TGTGCCAGCAGCCCTCGGACTAGCGGGAGATGGGAGACCCAGTACTTC
V: TRBV28; length: 12; J: TRBJ1-1; size: many; D: .; CDR3: CASSGNQLEAFF; DNA: TGTGCCAGCAGTGGGAACCAGCTTGAAGCTTTCTTT